A selection of T cell receptor beta chains follows, all from one sample in a study of blood T cells in healthy people across ages. TCRdb re-analysed the 5' RACE reads in MiXCR, keeping a single row per CDR3 protein. Of around 1,800,000 distinct CDR3 sequences detected, 30% to 40% appear once; the ten largest clones hold around 23%. Specimen: blood. These TCRs come from a human donor in good health. Both conserved end residues are part of each CDR3. The D gene is left open where the match is weak. The size of a clone is reported for some rows only, either as once, few or many, or as a class for expanded clones.

j_call clone_size v_call d_call cdr3_nt cdr3_aa
TRBJ1-5 . TRBV6-6 . TGTGCCAGTAGTTACTCGGCTCAACAGCCCCAGCATTTT CASSYSAQQPQHF
TRBJ2-1 . TRBV6-1 . TGTGCCAGCAGTGAAACCCCGACTTGGGAGCAGTTCTTC CASSETPTWEQFF
TRBJ2-4 few TRBV20-1 TRBD2 TGCAGTGCTAGAGATGCGGGGGACATTCAGTACTTC CSARDAGDIQYF
TRBJ2-7 . TRBV5-6 . TGTGCCAGCAGCCCCATCGACCCCGTACCCTACGAGCAGTACTTC CASSPIDPVPYEQYF
TRBJ2-5 many TRBV10-3 TRBD1 TGTGCCATCAGCGGAGACAGGGGGGAGACCCAGTACTTC CAISGDRGETQYF
TRBJ1-6 few TRBV20-1 . TGCAGTGCTAGAGTGCAGGGCCCCCAGCCCCTCCACTTT CSARVQGPQPLHF
TRBJ2-7 . TRBV7-8 TRBD2 TGTGCCAGCAGCCATAGGACGGCGGGAGCGGGGGGCTACTCCTACGAGCAGTACTTC CASSHRTAGAGGYSYEQYF
TRBJ2-6 few TRBV5-1 . TGCGCCAGCAAAGCAGTGAGTGGGGCCAACGTCCTGACTTTC CASKAVSGANVLTF
TRBJ2-1 few TRBV7-3 . TGTGCCAGCAGCTTAGCAGGGGATCCCTACAATGAGCAGTTCTTC CASSLAGDPYNEQFF
TRBJ1-5 few TRBV30 . TGTGCCTGGAGTGTAGCGTCAACTTTCAATCAGCCCCAGCATTTT CAWSVASTFNQPQHF
TRBJ2-1 few TRBV7-2 TRBD1 TGTGCCAGCAGCTTCTTCCCCCAGGGGGACCATGAGCAGTTCTTC CASSFFPQGDHEQFF
TRBJ2-1 . TRBV4-3 . TGCGCCAGCAGCCACCAGTCTCCCCCGGGCAATGAGCAGTTCTTC CASSHQSPPGNEQFF
TRBJ2-5 . TRBV7-9 . TGTGCCAGCAGTCAAATCAGGGGACGTGAGACCCAGTACTTC CASSQIRGRETQYF
TRBJ2-1 few TRBV18 . TGTGCCAGCTCACCGACGATGGGGGACAATGAGCAGTTCTTC CASSPTMGDNEQFF
TRBJ1-5 . TRBV6-6 TRBD1 TGTGCCAGCAACAGGGGGCTCGGTAGCAATCAGCCCCAGCATTTT CASNRGLGSNQPQHF
TRBJ1-5 few TRBV20-1 . TGCAGTGCCCTCTCCCCCGACGGGAATCAGCCCCAGCATTTT CSALSPDGNQPQHF
TRBJ2-1 . TRBV18 . TGTGCCAGCTCACCAGGGGCGGGGGCCCTCAATGAGCAGTTCTTC CASSPGAGALNEQFF
TRBJ1-1 few TRBV5-1 . TGCGCCAGCAGCTTGGCCCGGTTAGGGATGAACACTGAGGCTTTCTTT CASSLARLGMNTEAFF
TRBJ2-5 few TRBV20-1 . TGCAGTGCTAGATCCCGATATCAAGAGACCCAGTACTTC CSARSRYQETQYF
TRBJ1-4 . TRBV30 TRBD1 TGTGCCTGGAATCAGGAGGGGGCCAATGAAAAACGGTTTTTT CAWNQEGANEKRFF
TRBJ2-5 . TRBV5-1 TRBD2 TGCGCCAGCAGCGGACTAAGCGGGGGCTCCCAAGAGACCCAGTACTTC CASSGLSGGSQETQYF
TRBJ2-7 few TRBV28 TRBD1 TGTGCCAGCAGGAAGGGACAGGGACCCTCCTACGAGCAGTACTTC CASRKGQGPSYEQYF
TRBJ1-5 . TRBV20-1 . TGCAGTGCCAGAGAGGTGGATCAGCCCCAGCATTTT CSAREVDQPQHF
TRBJ1-1 once TRBV12-3/TRBV12-4 . TGTGCCAGCAGTTTAGCCTTATCAGGGACTGCTGAAGCTTTCTTT CASSLALSGTAEAFF
TRBJ2-7 once TRBV29-1 . TGCAGGGTCGATCCAACCGGGAACTCCTACGAGCGGTACTTC CRVDPTGNSYERYF
TRBJ1-2 few TRBV4-2 . TGTGCCAGCAGCCAAGATTTTATTCGTGGAGGGTACTATGGCTACACCTTC CASSQDFIRGGYYGYTF
TRBJ2-5 . TRBV29-1 . TGCAGCGCCCTCCGAACAGGGTTCCAAGAGACCCAGTACTTC CSALRTGFQETQYF
TRBJ1-6 . TRBV7-2 . TGTGCCAGCAGCTTAGAACTGTCTTATAATTCACCCCTCCACTTT CASSLELSYNSPLHF
TRBJ1-5 . TRBV6-6 . TGTGCCAGCAGCCAATTCCAACAGCCCCAGCATTTT CASSQFQQPQHF
TRBJ1-6 few TRBV4-3 . TGCGCCAGCAGCCAACAGGGAGACCCTCGAATTGGGAATTCACCCCTCCACTTT CASSQQGDPRIGNSPLHF
TRBJ2-1 many TRBV29-1 . TGCAGCGCCGAGGCGGTTCTCCTCAGTGAGCAGTTCTTC CSAEAVLLSEQFF
TRBJ2-1 . TRBV11-2 TRBD2 TGTGCCAGCAGCGCCGGGACTAGACTGTACAATGAGCAGTTCTTC CASSAGTRLYNEQFF
TRBJ2-1 many TRBV5-1 TRBD1 TGCGCCAGCAGCCCGGGACAGAATTACAATGAGCAGTTCTTC CASSPGQNYNEQFF
TRBJ2-7 few TRBV4-2 . TGTGCCAGCAGCCAAGACCCCCGGGATGGTAACGAGCAGTACTTC CASSQDPRDGNEQYF
TRBJ2-5 few TRBV2 . TGTGCCAGCAGCTGGAGGGGTCGGGAGACCCAGTACTTC CASSWRGRETQYF
TRBJ1-1 few TRBV6-6 . TGTGCCAGCAGAAGAGCAGGGGCCACTGAAGCTTTCTTT CASRRAGATEAFF
TRBJ1-5 . TRBV4-2 TRBD1 TGTGCCAGCAGCCTAACCCGGGACAGGGTAGGCAATCAGCCCCAGCATTTT CASSLTRDRVGNQPQHF
TRBJ1-5 . TRBV19 . TGTGCCAGTAGTCAGCAGGGGAAAAATTTTCAGCCCCAGCATTTT CASSQQGKNFQPQHF
TRBJ1-1 . TRBV6-2/TRBV6-3 . TGTGCCAGCAGGACACAGGACAATAATGAAGCTTTCTTT CASRTQDNNEAFF
TRBJ1-2 . TRBV7-8 . TGTGCCAGCAGCTTAGTGGGGGGGGCGCCCCGCTATGGCTACACCTTC CASSLVGGAPRYGYTF
TRBJ2-3 . TRBV10-3 . TGTGCCATCAGGAATACCAGGGGGGCCGGAGATACGCAGTATTTT CAIRNTRGAGDTQYF
TRBJ1-2 . TRBV7-2 TRBD1 TGTGCCAGCAGCGATACCAAAACAGGGGGGTTTGGCTACACCTTC CASSDTKTGGFGYTF
TRBJ1-3 few TRBV6-2/TRBV6-3 . TGTGCCAGCAGTCGGGGCCACTCTTCTGGAAACACCATATATTTT CASSRGHSSGNTIYF
TRBJ1-5 . TRBV6-5 . TGTGCCAGCAGTTACCACACCGGGCCAGGGGAGCCCCAGCATTTT CASSYHTGPGEPQHF
TRBJ2-1 many TRBV5-1 TRBD1 TGTGCCAGCAGCTTGGGACAGGGTACCTACAATGAGCAGTTCTTC CASSLGQGTYNEQFF
TRBJ2-7 once TRBV11-1 TRBD2 TGTGCCAGCAGCCAAAGCGGGGCAGGGTTCCACGAGCAGTACTTC CASSQSGAGFHEQYF
TRBJ2-1 . TRBV29-1 . TGCAGCGCGGGGATACAAGGCCTCCGGAATGAGCAGTTCTTC CSAGIQGLRNEQFF
TRBJ1-2 . TRBV5-1 TRBD1 TGCGCCAGCAGCGCCGAGACAGGGTCGAACTATGGCTACACCTTC CASSAETGSNYGYTF
TRBJ2-1 . TRBV11-3 . TGTGCCAGCAGCCCCTATTCCGACGAGCAGTTCTTC CASSPYSDEQFF
TRBJ1-2 . TRBV4-3 . TGCGCCAGCAGCCTCCACTCGCTCGGGAAGACGGAAGGCTACACCTTC CASSLHSLGKTEGYTF
TRBJ1-1 . TRBV10-3 TRBD1 TGTGCCATCAGTGAGCCGAGGACAGGGCTGAACACTGAAGCTTTCTTT CAISEPRTGLNTEAFF
TRBJ2-5 once TRBV6-1 . TGTGCCAGCACCGGAGCCGTTGCCCCACAAGAGACCCAGTACTTC CASTGAVAPQETQYF
TRBJ1-2 . TRBV7-2 . TGTGCCAGCAGCTATTCGTTGAGAGACTATGGCTACACCTTC CASSYSLRDYGYTF
TRBJ2-7 few TRBV11-2 . TGTGCCAGCAGCTCCCCAGCGGCAGAAGAGCCCTACGAGCAGTACTTC CASSSPAAEEPYEQYF